The TCR beta chain described here comes from a study of technical replicates of blood from a handful of donors. CDR3 length: 14 residues. Per the germline V gene, CDR1 is SGHRS and CDR2 is YFSETQ. Trimming pared 4 bases from V and 2 bases from J, leaving 12 bases between. Profiled with immunoSEQ multiplex PCR; TCRdb holds only in-frame clones, not every one. The sample has under 95,000 clones, 95% to 98% seen once. J is TRBJ2-5 and V is TRBV5-1, with D perhaps matching TRBD2 (5 bases). This TCR came from a human donor in good health. The sample taken for sequencing was T cells isolated from PBMCs. CDR3 sequence (DNA): TGCGCCAGCAGCCTCTCACGGGAACAAGAGACCCAGTACTTC. Its translation is CASSLSREQETQYF.